The 5 T cell receptor beta chains reported below all come from one sample, sequenced in a study of CD8+ T cells in alopecia areata. RNA was isolated and reverse transcribed to cDNA, the sequencing template. Only in-frame clones appear in the TCRdb table, and some are missing; sequencing was by immunoSEQ multiplex PCR. Of approximately 30,000 clones in the sample, roughly 58% are singletons; the top ten hold 15% to 20%. The sequencing input was NKG2D-high CD8+ T cells sorted from blood. All receptors come from a human donor with alopecia areata.

This sequence joins TRBV30 and TRBJ1-5, with D tentatively TRBD1 (5 bases). Germline CDR1 and CDR2: GTSNPN and SVGIG (reference sequence). V lost 1 base and J 7 bases, leaving 11 bases between the germline ends. The CDR3 covers 13 residues. Here the CDR3 reads CAWSGQGGQPQHF. The CDR3 region has the DNA TGTGCCTGGAGTGGTCAGGGAGGCCAGCCCCAGCATTTT.

The genes are TRBV7-2 and TRBJ1-1; D is perhaps TRBD1 (5 bases). The CDR3 runs to 17 residues. Trimming pared 1 base from V and 4 bases from J, leaving 19 bases between. The germline V gene has CDR1 SGHTA and CDR2 FQGNSA. The CDR3 region has the DNA TGTGCCAGCAGCTTAGTAGGGTATTCGGGGGTGGGCACTGAAGCTTTCTTT. Translation gives CASSLVGYSGVGTEAFF.

V gene TRBV5-1 combines with J gene TRBJ2-3, with TRBD2 identical over 9 bases. CDR3 length: 16 residues. Losses at the gene ends were 2 bases for V and 2 bases for J; bases not matched to a gene: 6. Germline V CDR1 and CDR2: SGHRS, YFSETQ. CDR3 region: CASSFESGRYTDTQYF. The CDR3 coding sequence is TGCGCCAGCAGCTTTGAAAGCGGGAGGTACACAGATACGCAGTATTTT.

J is TRBJ2-7 and V is TRBV28; TRBD1 might be the D (6 bases). The CDR3 runs 14 residues. Germline loops: CDR1 MDHEN, CDR2 SYDVKM. Trimming shortened V by 6 bases and J by 5 bases, and 17 bases separated the two germline ends. The CDR3 DNA reads as TGTGCCAGCAGCATCGACGGGACACGCGACGAGCAGTACTTC. It encodes CASSIDGTRDEQYF.

This sequence joins TRBV6-5 and TRBJ2-7; 9 bases are a match to TRBD2. This CDR3 contains 13 residues. CDR1 and CDR2 from the germline V gene are MNHEY and SVGAGI. The junction had 4 bases not matched to a gene; V was cut back by 5 bases and J by 5 bases. DNA for the CDR3: TGTGCCAGCAGTCCTAGCGGGACCCACGAGCAGTACTTC. Protein: CASSPSGTHEQYF.